This T cell receptor beta chain was sequenced during a study of blood T cell repertoires in COVID-19. Points on this clone: Other DNA sequences within the sample encode an identical CDR3.

The germline V gene has CDR1 SGHRS and CDR2 YFSETQ. With 4 bases removed from V and 4 bases from J, the gap between germline ends came to 8 bases. The CDR3 totals 12 residues. Libraries were prepared by immunoSEQ multiplex PCR; TCRdb keeps only in-frame clonotypes and omits some of them. The table records about 400,000 clones, 88% of them present only once. This TCR came from a woman aged 35 to 49 with acute COVID-19. Sequencing was performed on PBMCs or T cells enriched from blood (not recorded which). The chain links TRBV5-1 to TRBJ1-2; D is unresolved. CDR3 protein: CASSVDSYGYTF. The CDR3 bases are TGCGCCAGCAGCGTCGATAGCTATGGCTACACCTTC.